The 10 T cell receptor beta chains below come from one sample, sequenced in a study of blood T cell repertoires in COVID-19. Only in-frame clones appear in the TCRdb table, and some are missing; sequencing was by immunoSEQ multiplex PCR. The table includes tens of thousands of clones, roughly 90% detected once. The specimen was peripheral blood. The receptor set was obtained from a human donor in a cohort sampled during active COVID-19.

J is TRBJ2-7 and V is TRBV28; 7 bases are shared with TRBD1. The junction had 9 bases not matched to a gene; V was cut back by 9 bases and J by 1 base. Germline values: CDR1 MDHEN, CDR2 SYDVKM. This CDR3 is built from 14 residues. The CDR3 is CASTRRQGSYEQYF. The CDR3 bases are TGTGCCAGTACTCGTAGACAGGGTTCCTACGAGCAGTACTTC.

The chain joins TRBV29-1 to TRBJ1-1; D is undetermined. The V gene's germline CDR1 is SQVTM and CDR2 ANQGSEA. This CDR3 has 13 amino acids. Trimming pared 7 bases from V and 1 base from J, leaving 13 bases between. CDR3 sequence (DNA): TGCAGCGCCCAATCCCCCAGGAACACTGAAGCTTTCTTT. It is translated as CSAQSPRNTEAFF.

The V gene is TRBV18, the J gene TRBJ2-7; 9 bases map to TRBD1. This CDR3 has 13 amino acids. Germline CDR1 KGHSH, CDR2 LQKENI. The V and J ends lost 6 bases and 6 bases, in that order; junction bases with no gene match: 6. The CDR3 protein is CASSRDRASEQYF. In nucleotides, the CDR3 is TGTGCCAGCTCTCGGGACAGGGCCTCCGAGCAGTACTTC.

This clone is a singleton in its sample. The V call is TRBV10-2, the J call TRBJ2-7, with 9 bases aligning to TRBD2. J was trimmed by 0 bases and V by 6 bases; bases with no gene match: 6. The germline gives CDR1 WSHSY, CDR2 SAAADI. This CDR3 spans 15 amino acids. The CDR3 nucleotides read TGCGCCAGCAGGCCTAGCGGGATGTTCTCCTACGAGCAGTACTTC. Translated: CASRPSGMFSYEQYF.

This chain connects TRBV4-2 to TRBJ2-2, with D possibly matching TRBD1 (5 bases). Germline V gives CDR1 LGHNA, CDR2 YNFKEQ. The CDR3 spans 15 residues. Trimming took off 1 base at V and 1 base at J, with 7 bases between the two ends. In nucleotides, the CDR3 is TGTGCCAGCAGCCAAGGCGACAGGAACACCGGGGAGCTGTTTTTT. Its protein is CASSQGDRNTGELFF.

CDR3 loop: CSGRQEIMNTEAFF. The CDR3 region has the DNA TGCAGCGGAAGACAGGAGATCATGAACACTGAAGCTTTCTTT. V gene TRBV29-1 combines with J gene TRBJ1-1; tentatively, D is TRBD1 (6 bases). Between the trimmed V and J ends, which lost 7 bases and 0 bases, there was a span of 15 bases. The CDR3 is 14 amino acids. Germline loops: CDR1 SQVTM, CDR2 ANQGSEA.

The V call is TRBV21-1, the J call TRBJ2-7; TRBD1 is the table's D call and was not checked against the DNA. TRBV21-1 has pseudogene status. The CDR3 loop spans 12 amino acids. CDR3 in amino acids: CANWTESYEQYF. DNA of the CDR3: TGTGCCAACTGGACAGAGTCCTACGAGCAGTACTTC.

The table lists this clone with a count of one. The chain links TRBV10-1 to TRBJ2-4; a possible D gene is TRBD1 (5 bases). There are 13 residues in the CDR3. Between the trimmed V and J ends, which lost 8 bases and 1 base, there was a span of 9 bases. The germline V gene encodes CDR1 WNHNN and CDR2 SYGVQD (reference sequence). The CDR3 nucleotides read TGCGCCAGCGCTGACAGTGCCAAAAACATTCAGTACTTC. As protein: CASADSAKNIQYF.

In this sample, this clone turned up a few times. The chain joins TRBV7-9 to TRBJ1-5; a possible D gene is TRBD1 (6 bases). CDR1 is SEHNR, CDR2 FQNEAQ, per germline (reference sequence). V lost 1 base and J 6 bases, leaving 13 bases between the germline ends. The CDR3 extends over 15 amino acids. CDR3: CASSLGNRVSQPQHF. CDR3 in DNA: TGTGCCAGCAGCTTAGGGAACAGGGTCAGTCAGCCCCAGCATTTT.

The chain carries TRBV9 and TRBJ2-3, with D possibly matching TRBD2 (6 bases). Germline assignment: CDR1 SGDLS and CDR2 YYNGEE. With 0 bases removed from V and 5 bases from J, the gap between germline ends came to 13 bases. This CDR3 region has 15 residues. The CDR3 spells CASSVGLGEVDTQYF. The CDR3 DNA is TGTGCCAGCAGCGTAGGGCTAGGGGAGGTAGATACGCAGTATTTT.